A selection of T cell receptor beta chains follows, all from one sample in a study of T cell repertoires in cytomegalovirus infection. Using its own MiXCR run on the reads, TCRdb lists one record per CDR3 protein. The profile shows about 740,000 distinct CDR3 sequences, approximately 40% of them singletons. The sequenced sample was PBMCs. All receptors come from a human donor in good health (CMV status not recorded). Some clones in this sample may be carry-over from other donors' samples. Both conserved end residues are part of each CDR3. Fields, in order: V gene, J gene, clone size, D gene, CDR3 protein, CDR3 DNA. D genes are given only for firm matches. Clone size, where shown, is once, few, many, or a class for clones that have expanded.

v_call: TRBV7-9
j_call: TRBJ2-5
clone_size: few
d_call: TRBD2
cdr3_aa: CASSPGLADQETQYF
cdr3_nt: TGTGCCAGCAGCCCGGGACTAGCGGACCAAGAGACCCAGTACTTC

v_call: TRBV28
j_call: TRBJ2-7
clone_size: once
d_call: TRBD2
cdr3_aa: CASSSPGLAGGPKYEQYF
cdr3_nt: TGTGCCAGCAGTTCCCCGGGACTAGCGGGAGGGCCTAAATACGAGCAGTACTTC

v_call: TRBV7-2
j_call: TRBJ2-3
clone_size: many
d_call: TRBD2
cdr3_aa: CASILSGGADTQYF
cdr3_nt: TGTGCCAGCATCCTAAGCGGGGGAGCAGATACGCAGTATTTT

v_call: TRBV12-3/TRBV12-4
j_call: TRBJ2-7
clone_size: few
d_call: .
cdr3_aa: CASSPLWVSQLQHQYEQYF
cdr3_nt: TGTGCCAGCAGTCCCCTCTGGGTAAGTCAGCTTCAACACCAGTACGAGCAGTACTTC

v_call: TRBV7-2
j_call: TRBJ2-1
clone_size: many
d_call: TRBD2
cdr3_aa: CASSSQKVAGITYNEQFF
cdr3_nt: TGTGCCAGCAGCTCCCAGAAGGTAGCGGGGATAACCTACAATGAGCAGTTCTTC

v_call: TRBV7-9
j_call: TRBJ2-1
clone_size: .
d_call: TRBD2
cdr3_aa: CASSPASGRVYNEQFF
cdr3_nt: TGTGCCAGCAGCCCGGCTAGCGGGAGGGTGTACAATGAGCAGTTCTTC

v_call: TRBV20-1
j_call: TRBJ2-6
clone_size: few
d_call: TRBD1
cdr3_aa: CSAHTGDSGANVLTF
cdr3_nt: TGCAGTGCTCACACAGGGGACTCTGGGGCCAACGTCCTGACTTTC

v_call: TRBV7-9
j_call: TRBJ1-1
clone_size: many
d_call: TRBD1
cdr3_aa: CASSFRTGANTEAFF
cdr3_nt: TGTGCCAGCAGCTTTAGGACAGGGGCGAACACTGAAGCTTTCTTT

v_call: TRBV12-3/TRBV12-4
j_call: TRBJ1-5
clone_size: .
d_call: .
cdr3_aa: CASSLLMGNQPQHF
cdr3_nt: TGTGCCAGCAGTTTATTAATGGGGAATCAGCCCCAGCATTTT

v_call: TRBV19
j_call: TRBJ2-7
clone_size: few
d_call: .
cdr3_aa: CASSIQRTYEQYF
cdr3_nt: TGTGCCAGTAGTATACAGAGGACCTACGAGCAGTACTTC

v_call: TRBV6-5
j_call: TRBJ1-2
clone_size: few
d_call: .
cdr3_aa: CASTPIGGGNYGYTF
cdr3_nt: TGTGCCAGCACCCCCATCGGAGGGGGGAACTATGGCTACACCTTC

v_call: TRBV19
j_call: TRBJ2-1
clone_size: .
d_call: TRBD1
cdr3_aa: CASSMWLRTGHNEQFF
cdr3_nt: TGTGCCAGTAGTATGTGGCTGAGGACAGGGCACAATGAGCAGTTCTTC

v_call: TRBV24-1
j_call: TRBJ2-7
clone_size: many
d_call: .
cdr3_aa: CATSDFTGYEQYF
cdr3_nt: TGTGCCACCAGTGATTTTACGGGGTACGAGCAGTACTTC

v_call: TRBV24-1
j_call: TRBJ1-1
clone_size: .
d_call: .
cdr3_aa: CATSDPRWGEAFF
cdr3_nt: TGTGCCACCAGTGACCCTAGGTGGGGTGAAGCTTTCTTT

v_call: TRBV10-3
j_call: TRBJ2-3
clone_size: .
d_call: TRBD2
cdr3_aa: CAISVLAGASTDTQYF
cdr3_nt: TGTGCCATCAGTGTACTAGCGGGCGCTAGCACAGATACGCAGTATTTT

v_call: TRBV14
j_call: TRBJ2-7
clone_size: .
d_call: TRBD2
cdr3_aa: CASSPGLLTSYEQYF
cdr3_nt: TGTGCCAGCAGCCCGGGACTACTAACATCCTACGAGCAGTACTTC

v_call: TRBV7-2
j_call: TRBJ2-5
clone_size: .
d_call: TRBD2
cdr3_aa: CASSLALAGNQETQYF
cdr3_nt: TGTGCCAGCAGCTTAGCTCTAGCGGGGAACCAAGAGACCCAGTACTTC

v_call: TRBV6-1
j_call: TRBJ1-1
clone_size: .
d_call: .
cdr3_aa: CASSDVLEVGPLNTEAFF
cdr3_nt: TGTGCCAGCAGTGACGTCCTAGAAGTAGGTCCTCTCAACACTGAAGCTTTCTTT

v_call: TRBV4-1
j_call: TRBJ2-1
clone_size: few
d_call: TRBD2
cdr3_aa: CASSSTLAGGSYNEQFF
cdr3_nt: TGCGCCAGCAGCTCGACTCTAGCGGGGGGGTCCTACAATGAGCAGTTCTTC

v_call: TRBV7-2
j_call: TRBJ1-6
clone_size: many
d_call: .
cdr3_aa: CASSRRDVSSPLHF
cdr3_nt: TGTGCCAGCAGCCGTCGGGACGTTAGTTCACCCCTCCACTTT

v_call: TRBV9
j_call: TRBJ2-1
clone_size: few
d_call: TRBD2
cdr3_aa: CASSASGGIHNEQFF
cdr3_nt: TGTGCCAGCAGCGCGAGCGGGGGGATCCACAATGAGCAGTTCTTC

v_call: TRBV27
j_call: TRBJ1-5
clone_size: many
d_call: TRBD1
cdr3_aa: CASSPWTGENQPQHF
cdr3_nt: TGTGCCAGCAGTCCATGGACAGGGGAAAATCAGCCCCAGCATTTT

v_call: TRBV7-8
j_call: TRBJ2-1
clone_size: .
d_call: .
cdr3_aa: CASSLGGLGLLGARNEQFF
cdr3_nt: TGTGCCAGCAGCTTAGGCGGGCTTGGCTTATTGGGGGCCCGGAACGAGCAGTTCTTC

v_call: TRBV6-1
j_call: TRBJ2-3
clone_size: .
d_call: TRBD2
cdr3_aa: CASSEWGSGSGEDTQYF
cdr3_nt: TGTGCCAGCAGTGAATGGGGTAGCGGGAGTGGGGAAGATACGCAGTATTTT

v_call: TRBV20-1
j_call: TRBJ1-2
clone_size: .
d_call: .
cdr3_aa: CSARDIGSWDGYTF
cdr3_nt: TGCAGTGCTAGAGATATTGGCAGCTGGGATGGCTACACCTTC

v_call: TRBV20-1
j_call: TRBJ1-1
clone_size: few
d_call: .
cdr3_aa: CSASPGRGVEAFF
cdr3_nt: TGCAGTGCTAGCCCCGGGAGGGGCGTTGAAGCTTTCTTT

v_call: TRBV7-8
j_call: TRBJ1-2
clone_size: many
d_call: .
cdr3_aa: CASSPARGAHYGYTF
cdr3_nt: TGTGCCAGCAGCCCTGCGCGGGGGGCCCACTATGGCTACACCTTC

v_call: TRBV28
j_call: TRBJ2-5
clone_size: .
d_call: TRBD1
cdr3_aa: CASTQGVGETQYF
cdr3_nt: TGTGCCAGCACGCAGGGGGTTGGAGAGACCCAGTACTTC

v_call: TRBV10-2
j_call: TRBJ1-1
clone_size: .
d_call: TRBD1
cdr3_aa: CASRSLGGLNTEAFF
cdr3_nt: TGCGCCAGCAGATCCTTAGGGGGCCTGAACACTGAAGCTTTCTTT

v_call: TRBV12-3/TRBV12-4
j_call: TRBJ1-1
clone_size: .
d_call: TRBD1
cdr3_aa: CASRGGSTEAFF
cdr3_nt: TGTGCCAGCAGAGGGGGCAGCACTGAAGCTTTCTTT

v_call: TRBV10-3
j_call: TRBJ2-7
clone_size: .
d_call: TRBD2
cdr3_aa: CAISPTPSGGEQYF
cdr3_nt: TGTGCCATCAGCCCCACCCCTTCGGGAGGCGAGCAGTACTTC

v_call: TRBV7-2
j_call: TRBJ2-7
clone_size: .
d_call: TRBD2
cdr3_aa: CASSLGRGAGGPHYEQYF
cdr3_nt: TGTGCCAGCAGCTTAGGAAGAGGGGCGGGAGGGCCTCACTACGAGCAGTACTTC

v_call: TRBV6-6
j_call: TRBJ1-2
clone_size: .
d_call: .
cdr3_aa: CASGDTTPYGYTF
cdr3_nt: TGTGCCAGCGGGGACACCACGCCCTATGGCTACACCTTC

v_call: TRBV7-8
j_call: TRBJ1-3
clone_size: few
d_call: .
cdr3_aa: CASSAATSGNTIYF
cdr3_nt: TGTGCCAGCAGCGCAGCGACTTCTGGAAACACCATATATTTT

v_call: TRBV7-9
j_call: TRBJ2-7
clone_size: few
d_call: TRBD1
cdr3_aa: CASSTTTGNEQYF
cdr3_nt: TGTGCCAGCAGCACGACGACAGGGAACGAGCAGTACTTC

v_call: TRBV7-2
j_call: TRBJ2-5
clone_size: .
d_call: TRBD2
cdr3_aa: CASSEGTSGRRDQETQYF
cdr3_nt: TGTGCCAGCAGCGAGGGGACTAGCGGGAGAAGGGACCAAGAGACCCAGTACTTC

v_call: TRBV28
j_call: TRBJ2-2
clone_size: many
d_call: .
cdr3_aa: CAIEAPTGTGELFF
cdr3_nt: TGTGCCATCGAAGCCCCTACAGGGACCGGGGAGCTGTTTTTT

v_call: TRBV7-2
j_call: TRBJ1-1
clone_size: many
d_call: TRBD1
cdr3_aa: CASSDRTGGGMNTEAFF
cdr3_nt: TGTGCCAGCAGCGACCGGACAGGTGGTGGTATGAACACTGAAGCTTTCTTT

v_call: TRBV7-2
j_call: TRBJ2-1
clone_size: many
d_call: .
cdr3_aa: CASSLASWDEQFF
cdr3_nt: TGTGCCAGCAGCTTAGCGAGCTGGGATGAGCAGTTCTTC

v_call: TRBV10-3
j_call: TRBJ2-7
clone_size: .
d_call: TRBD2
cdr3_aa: CATSRPGLAGRLTYEQYF
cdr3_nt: TGTGCCACCTCAAGACCGGGACTAGCGGGTAGATTGACCTACGAGCAGTACTTC

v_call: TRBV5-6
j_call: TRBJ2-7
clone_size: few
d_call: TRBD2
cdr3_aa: CASSPAPSGAYEQYF
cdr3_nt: TGTGCCAGCAGTCCCGCCCCTAGCGGAGCCTACGAGCAGTACTTC

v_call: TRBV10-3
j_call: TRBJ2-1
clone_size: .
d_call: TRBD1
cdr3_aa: CAIIALDGTGYNEQFF
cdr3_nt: TGTGCCATCATTGCTCTTGACGGGACAGGGTACAATGAGCAGTTCTTC

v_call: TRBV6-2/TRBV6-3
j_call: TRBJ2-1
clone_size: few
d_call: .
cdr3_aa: CASNPSGHATTSYNEQFF
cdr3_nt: TGTGCCAGCAATCCCTCGGGGCACGCGACAACCTCCTACAATGAGCAGTTCTTC

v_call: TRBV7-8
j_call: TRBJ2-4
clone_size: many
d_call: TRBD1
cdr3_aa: CASSPRNRGSSNIQYF
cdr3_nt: TGTGCCAGCAGCCCGCGGAACAGGGGTTCCTCAAACATTCAGTACTTC

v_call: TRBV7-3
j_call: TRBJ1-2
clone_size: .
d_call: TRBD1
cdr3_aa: CASSSGQGAIGYTF
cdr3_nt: TGTGCCAGCAGCTCGGGACAGGGGGCTATAGGCTACACCTTC

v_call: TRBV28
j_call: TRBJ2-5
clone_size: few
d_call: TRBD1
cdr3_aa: CASSNPDRGRSETQYF
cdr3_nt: TGTGCCAGCAGCAACCCAGACAGGGGGCGGTCGGAGACCCAGTACTTC

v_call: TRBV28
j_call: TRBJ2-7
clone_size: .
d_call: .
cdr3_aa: CASRDYEQYF
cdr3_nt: TGTGCCAGCCGGGATTACGAGCAGTACTTC

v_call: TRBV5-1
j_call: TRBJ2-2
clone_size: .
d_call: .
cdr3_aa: CASSLDSKGGELFF
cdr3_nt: TGCGCCAGCAGCTTGGATAGCAAGGGCGGGGAGCTGTTTTTT

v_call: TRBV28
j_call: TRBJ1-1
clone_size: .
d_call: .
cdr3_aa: CASRVTVNTEAFF
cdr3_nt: TGTGCCAGCAGGGTGACAGTGAACACTGAAGCTTTCTTT

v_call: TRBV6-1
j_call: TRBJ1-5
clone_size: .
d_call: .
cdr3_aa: CASSSGPPNQPQHF
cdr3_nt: TGTGCCAGCAGTTCGGGACCGCCGAATCAGCCCCAGCATTTT

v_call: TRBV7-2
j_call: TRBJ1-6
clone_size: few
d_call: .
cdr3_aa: CASSPGTRRNNSPLHF
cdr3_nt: TGTGCCAGCAGTCCAGGGACGCGGCGAAATAATTCACCCCTCCACTTT

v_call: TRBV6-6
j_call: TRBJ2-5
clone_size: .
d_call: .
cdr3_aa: CASSYSTQFLETQYF
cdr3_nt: TGTGCCAGCAGTTACTCGACTCAGTTCTTGGAGACCCAGTACTTC

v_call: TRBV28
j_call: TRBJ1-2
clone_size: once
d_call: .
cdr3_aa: CASSFVVAEKDGVYGYTF
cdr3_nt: TGTGCCAGCAGTTTTGTGGTCGCAGAGAAGGATGGGGTCTATGGCTACACCTTC